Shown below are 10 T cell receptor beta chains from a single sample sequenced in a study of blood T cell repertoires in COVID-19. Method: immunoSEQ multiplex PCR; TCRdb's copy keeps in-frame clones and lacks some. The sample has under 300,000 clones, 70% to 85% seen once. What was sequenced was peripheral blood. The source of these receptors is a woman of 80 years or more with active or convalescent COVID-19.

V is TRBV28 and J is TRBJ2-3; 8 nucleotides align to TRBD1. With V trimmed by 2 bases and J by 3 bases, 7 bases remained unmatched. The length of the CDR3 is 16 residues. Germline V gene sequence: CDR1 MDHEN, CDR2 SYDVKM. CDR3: CASSLRTGLGTDTQYF. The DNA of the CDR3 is TGTGCCAGCAGTTTAAGGACAGGGTTAGGTACAGATACGCAGTATTTT.

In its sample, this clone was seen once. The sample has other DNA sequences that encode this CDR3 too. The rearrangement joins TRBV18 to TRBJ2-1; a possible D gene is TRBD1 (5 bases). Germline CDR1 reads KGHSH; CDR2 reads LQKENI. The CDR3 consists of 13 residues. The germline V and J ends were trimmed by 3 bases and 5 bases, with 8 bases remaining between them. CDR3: CASSPGLDNEQFF. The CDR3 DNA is TGTGCCAGCTCACCGGGGCTCGACAATGAGCAGTTCTTC. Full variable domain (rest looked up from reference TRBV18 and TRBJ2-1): NAGVMQNPRHLVRRRGQEARLRCSPMKGHSHVYWYRQLPEEGLKFMVYLQKENIIDESGMPKERFSAEFPKEGPSILRIQQVVRGDSAAYFCASSPGLDNEQFFGPGTRLTVL.

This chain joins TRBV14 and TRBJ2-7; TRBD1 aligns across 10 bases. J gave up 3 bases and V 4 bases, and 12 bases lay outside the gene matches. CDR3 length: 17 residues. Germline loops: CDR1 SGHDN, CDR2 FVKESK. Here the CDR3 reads CASSRNYPGQGSYEQYF. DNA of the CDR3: TGTGCCAGCAGCCGAAATTATCCGGGACAGGGGAGCTACGAGCAGTACTTC.

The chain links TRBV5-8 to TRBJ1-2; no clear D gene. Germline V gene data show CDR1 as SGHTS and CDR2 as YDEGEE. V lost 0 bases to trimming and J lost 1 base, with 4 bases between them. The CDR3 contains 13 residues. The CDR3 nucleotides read TGTGCCAGCAGCTTGGCAGATAACTATGGCTACACCTTC. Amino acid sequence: CASSLADNYGYTF.

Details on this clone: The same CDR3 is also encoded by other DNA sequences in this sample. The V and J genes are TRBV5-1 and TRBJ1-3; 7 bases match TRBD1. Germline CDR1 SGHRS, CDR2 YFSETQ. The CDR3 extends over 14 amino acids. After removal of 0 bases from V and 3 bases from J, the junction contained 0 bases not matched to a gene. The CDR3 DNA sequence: TGCGCCAGCAGCTTGGGGGACAGTGGAAACACCATATATTTT. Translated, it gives CASSLGDSGNTIYF.

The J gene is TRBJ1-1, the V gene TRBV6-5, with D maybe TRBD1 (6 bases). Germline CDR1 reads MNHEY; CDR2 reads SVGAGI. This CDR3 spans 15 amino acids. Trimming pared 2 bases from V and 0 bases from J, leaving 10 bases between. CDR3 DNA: TGTGCCAGCAGTTACACCGACAGGATGAACACTGAAGCTTTCTTT. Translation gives CASSYTDRMNTEAFF.

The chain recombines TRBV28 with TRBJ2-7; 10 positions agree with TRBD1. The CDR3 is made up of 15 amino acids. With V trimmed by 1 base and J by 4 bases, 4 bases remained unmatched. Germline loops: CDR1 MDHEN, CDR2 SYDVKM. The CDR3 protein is CASSLFGTGEYEQYF. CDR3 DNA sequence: TGTGCCAGCAGTTTATTCGGGACAGGGGAATACGAGCAGTACTTC.

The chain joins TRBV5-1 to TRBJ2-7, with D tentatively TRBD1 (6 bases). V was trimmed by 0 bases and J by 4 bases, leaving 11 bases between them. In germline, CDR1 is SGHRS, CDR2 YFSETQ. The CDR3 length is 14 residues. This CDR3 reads CASSLVQGKYEQYF. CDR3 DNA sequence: TGCGCCAGCAGCTTGGTACAGGGAAAATACGAGCAGTACTTC. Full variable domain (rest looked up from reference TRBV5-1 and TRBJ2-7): KAGVTQTPRYLIKTRGQQVTLSCSPISGHRSVSWYQQTPGQGLQFLFEYFSETQRNKGNFPGRFSGRQFSNSRSEMNVSTLELGDSALYLCASSLVQGKYEQYFGPGTRLTVT.

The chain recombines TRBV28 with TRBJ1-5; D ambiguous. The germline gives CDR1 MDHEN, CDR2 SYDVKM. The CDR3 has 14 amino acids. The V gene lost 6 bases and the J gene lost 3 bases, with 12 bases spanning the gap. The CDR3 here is CASSVGGVNQPQHF. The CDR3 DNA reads TGTGCCAGCAGCGTTGGAGGCGTCAATCAGCCCCAGCATTTT.

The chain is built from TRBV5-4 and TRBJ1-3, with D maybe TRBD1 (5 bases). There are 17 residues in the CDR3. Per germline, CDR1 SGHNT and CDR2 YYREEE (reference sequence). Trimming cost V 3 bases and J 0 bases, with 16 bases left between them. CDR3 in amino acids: CASSSGGGQGSGNTIYF. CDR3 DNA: TGTGCCAGCAGCTCCGGGGGAGGGCAAGGCTCTGGAAACACCATATATTTT.